Below are 20 T cell receptor beta chains sequenced from a single sample in a study of cytomegalovirus exposure and HLA in healthy donors. The PCR used 60 Vbeta and 13 Jbeta primers. Sequenced by immunoSEQ multiplex PCR; TCRdb stores in-frame clones only, minus some. Of approximately 130,000 clones listed, nearly 85% are singletons. Sequences were obtained from PBMCs. The origin of the receptors is a boy between 10 and 17 years old in good health and CMV-seronegative.

V gene TRBV19 combines with J gene TRBJ1-5, with no clear D. Germline V lookup: CDR1 LNHDA, CDR2 SQIVND (reference sequence). The CDR3 sequence is 16 residues long. Trimming pared 3 bases from V and 1 base from J, leaving 13 bases between. CDR3: CASSIPPGSSNQPQHF. The CDR3 DNA reads as TGTGCCAGTAGTATCCCTCCGGGATCGAGCAATCAGCCCCAGCATTTT.

V is TRBV19 and J is TRBJ2-1, with TRBD2 matching 8 bases. Germline CDR1 and CDR2: LNHDA and SQIVND (reference sequence). Trimming at V came to 6 bases and at J to 6 bases, leaving 16 bases not matched to a gene. This CDR3 contains 17 residues. Written as DNA, the CDR3 is TGTGCCAGTAGACCGTTAGCGGGACCGAGGGGGGCCAATGAGCAGTTCTTC. It encodes CASRPLAGPRGANEQFF.

V gene TRBV9 combines with J gene TRBJ1-2, with 7 bases aligning to TRBD1. With 4 bases clipped from V and 4 bases from J, the junction kept 13 bases outside the gene matches. Germline V lookup: CDR1 SGDLS, CDR2 YYNGEE. The CDR3 contains 16 residues. The CDR3 nucleotides are TGTGCCAGCAGCCCGCAAGACAGGGCCACAATCTATGGCTACACCTTC. This encodes CASSPQDRATIYGYTF. Combining the CDR3 with reference TRBV9 and TRBJ1-2 gives the whole variable domain DSGVTQTPKHLITATGQRVTLRCSPRSGDLSVYWYQQSLDQGLQFLIQYYNGEERAKGNILERFSAQQFPDLHSELNLSSLELGDSALYFCASSPQDRATIYGYTFGSGTRLTVV.

This sequence joins TRBV6-1 and TRBJ2-2; D is ambiguous. This CDR3 is 14 amino acids long. The germline CDR1 and CDR2 sequences are MNHNS and SASEGT. V was pared by 6 bases and J by 4 bases, with 12 bases between. The CDR3 sequence is CASRGPSGTGELFF. DNA for the CDR3: TGTGCCAGCAGAGGCCCTTCGGGCACCGGGGAGCTGTTTTTT.

In this sample, this clone turned up once. The chain joins TRBV30 to TRBJ2-7, with unresolved D. CDR3 length equals 13 residues. In germline, CDR1 is GTSNPN, CDR2 SVGIG (reference sequence). V gave up 2 bases and J gave up 3 bases, with 11 bases separating them. CDR3 nucleotide sequence: TGTGCCTGGAGTTGGAGCGCTTTCTACGAGCAGTACTTC. It encodes CAWSWSAFYEQYF.

This chain joins TRBV6-5 and TRBJ2-7; 8 nucleotides match TRBD2. This CDR3 is built from 14 residues. Germline V gene lookup returns CDR1 MNHEY and CDR2 SVGAGI. The J segment lost 0 bases and the V segment lost 5 bases, leaving 3 bases of the junction unmatched. CDR3: CASSPGTSSYEQYF. The CDR3 region has the DNA TGTGCCAGCAGTCCCGGGACTAGCTCCTACGAGCAGTACTTC.

V usage is TRBV6-6 and J usage is TRBJ2-1; 8 bases are a match to TRBD2. The V gene's germline CDR1 is MNHNY and CDR2 SVGAGI (reference sequence). V lost 4 bases to trimming and J lost 5 bases; unmatched junction nucleotides: 10. The CDR3 has 16 residues. The CDR3 region is CASSSDTSGPHNEQFF. CDR3 sequence (DNA): TGTGCCAGCAGTTCCGACACTAGCGGACCTCACAATGAGCAGTTCTTC.

The rearrangement uses TRBV5-6 and TRBJ2-5; unclear D gene. CDR3 length equals 13 residues. V lost 4 bases, J lost 0 bases, and 7 bases lay in between. Per the germline V gene, CDR1 is SGHDT and CDR2 is YYEEEE. CDR3 loop: CASSHRDQETQYF. Here the CDR3 DNA reads TGTGCCAGCAGCCACCGGGACCAAGAGACCCAGTACTTC.

J is TRBJ2-7 and V is TRBV30; unclear D gene. This CDR3 comprises 15 residues. CDR1 and CDR2 (germline): GTSNPN, SVGIG (reference sequence). Trimming took off 3 bases at V and 0 bases at J, with 15 bases between the two ends. For the CDR3, the DNA is TGTGCCTGGAGCGATCCCGGCGGCCTCTCCTACGAGCAGTACTTC. Translating it yields CAWSDPGGLSYEQYF.

This clone was detected only a few times. This chain connects TRBV27 to TRBJ2-3, with 7 bases identical to TRBD2. J lost 1 base, V lost 7 bases, and 5 bases had no gene match. The CDR3 totals 14 residues. Germline-derived CDR1 and CDR2 are MNHEY and SMNVEV (reference sequence). The CDR3 bases are TGTGCCAGCACCCGGGAGGTGGGCACAGATACGCAGTATTTT. This gives the protein CASTREVGTDTQYF.

This chain connects TRBV6-1 to TRBJ2-5; 9 nucleotides line up with TRBD2. There are 16 residues in the CDR3. Germline V gene data show CDR1 as MNHNS and CDR2 as SASEGT. V lost 4 bases, J lost 5 bases, and 11 bases stayed unmatched. The CDR3 DNA follows: TGTGCCAGCAGTGGATTGGGCGGGAGGGCCTGGGAGACCCAGTACTTC. Protein sequence: CASSGLGGRAWETQYF.

V is TRBV25-1 and J is TRBJ2-7, with 7 bases aligning to TRBD1. The J segment lost 5 bases and the V segment lost 9 bases, leaving 7 bases of the junction unmatched. Germline values: CDR1 MGHDK, CDR2 SYGVNS. This CDR3 spans 12 amino acids. The CDR3 sequence: CASRQGRDEQYF. In DNA form, the CDR3 reads TGTGCCAGTAGACAGGGTCGCGACGAGCAGTACTTC.

The CDR3 is CASSEERSSDTQYF. In DNA form, the CDR3 reads TGTGCCAGCAGTGAGGAGCGGAGTTCAGATACGCAGTATTTT. V is TRBV2 and J is TRBJ2-3; D perhaps matches TRBD2 (5 bases). V lost 3 bases to trimming and J lost 4 bases, with 11 bases between them. The germline CDR1 and CDR2 sequences are SNHLY and FYNNEI. This CDR3 is built from 14 residues.

The CDR3 loop is CASSPLQGVDTQYF. The CDR3 DNA reads TGTGCCAGCAGCCCCTTACAGGGAGTGGATACGCAGTATTTT. V gene TRBV11-3 combines with J gene TRBJ2-3; a possible D gene is TRBD1 (6 bases). Germline V gene data show CDR1 as SGHNT and CDR2 as YENEEA. The CDR3 is made up of 14 amino acids. Trimming removed 5 bases from V and 6 bases from J, with 15 bases in between.

This chain links TRBV9 with TRBJ2-2; D unclear. There are 14 residues in the CDR3. Looked up from germline, CDR1 is SGDLS and CDR2 is YYNGEE. V was trimmed by 0 bases and J by 4 bases, leaving 7 bases between them. The CDR3 sequence is CASSVAQSTGELFF. Written as DNA, the CDR3 is TGTGCCAGCAGCGTAGCACAGAGCACCGGGGAGCTGTTTTTT.

The chain has TRBV30 and TRBJ2-7, with 11 bases that match TRBD2. The CDR3 length is 13 residues. The junction had 3 bases not matched to a gene; V was cut back by 3 bases and J by 5 bases. Germline V lookup: CDR1 GTSNPN, CDR2 SVGIG (reference sequence). In DNA, the CDR3 is TGTGCCTGGAGCGAGGGACTAGCGGACGAGCAGTACTTC. It translates to CAWSEGLADEQYF.

The rearrangement links TRBV4-1 to TRBJ2-3; D unresolved. The length of the CDR3 is 13 residues. V lost 0 bases and J 11 bases, leaving 12 bases between the germline ends. CDR1 is MGHRA, CDR2 YSYEKL, per germline. As DNA, the CDR3 is TGCGCCAGCAGCCAAGAAAAAAACTACTTGCAGTATTTT. Residues: CASSQEKNYLQYF.

The sample holds a few counts of this clone. Here the CDR3 DNA reads TGTGCCAGCAGTAAACTAGCGGAGAACGGGGAGCTGTTTTTT. Translating it yields CASSKLAENGELFF. The V call is TRBV25-1, the J call TRBJ2-2; the match to TRBD2 covers 8 bases. The CDR3 has 14 residues. The germline V gene has CDR1 MGHDK and CDR2 SYGVNS. Trimming cost V 5 bases and J 7 bases; bases outside gene matches: 6.

This rearrangement joins TRBV4-1 to TRBJ2-2; 10 nucleotides agree with TRBD2. Germline V lookup: CDR1 MGHRA, CDR2 YSYEKL. This CDR3 spans 17 amino acids. J was trimmed by 7 bases and V by 2 bases; bases with no gene match: 10. The CDR3 here is CASSQIGGLARDGELFF. CDR3 DNA: TGCGCCAGCAGCCAAATTGGGGGACTAGCGAGAGACGGGGAGCTGTTTTTT.

The chain links TRBV15 to TRBJ2-3, with 13 nucleotides matching TRBD2. The germline V gene has CDR1 LNHNV and CDR2 YYDKDF (reference sequence). CDR3 size: 19 residues. Losses at the gene ends were 5 bases for V and 3 bases for J; bases not matched to a gene: 14. The CDR3 reads CATSGVRERGLAGTDTQYF. The CDR3 bases are TGTGCCACCAGCGGCGTCAGGGAGAGGGGACTAGCGGGAACAGATACGCAGTATTTT.